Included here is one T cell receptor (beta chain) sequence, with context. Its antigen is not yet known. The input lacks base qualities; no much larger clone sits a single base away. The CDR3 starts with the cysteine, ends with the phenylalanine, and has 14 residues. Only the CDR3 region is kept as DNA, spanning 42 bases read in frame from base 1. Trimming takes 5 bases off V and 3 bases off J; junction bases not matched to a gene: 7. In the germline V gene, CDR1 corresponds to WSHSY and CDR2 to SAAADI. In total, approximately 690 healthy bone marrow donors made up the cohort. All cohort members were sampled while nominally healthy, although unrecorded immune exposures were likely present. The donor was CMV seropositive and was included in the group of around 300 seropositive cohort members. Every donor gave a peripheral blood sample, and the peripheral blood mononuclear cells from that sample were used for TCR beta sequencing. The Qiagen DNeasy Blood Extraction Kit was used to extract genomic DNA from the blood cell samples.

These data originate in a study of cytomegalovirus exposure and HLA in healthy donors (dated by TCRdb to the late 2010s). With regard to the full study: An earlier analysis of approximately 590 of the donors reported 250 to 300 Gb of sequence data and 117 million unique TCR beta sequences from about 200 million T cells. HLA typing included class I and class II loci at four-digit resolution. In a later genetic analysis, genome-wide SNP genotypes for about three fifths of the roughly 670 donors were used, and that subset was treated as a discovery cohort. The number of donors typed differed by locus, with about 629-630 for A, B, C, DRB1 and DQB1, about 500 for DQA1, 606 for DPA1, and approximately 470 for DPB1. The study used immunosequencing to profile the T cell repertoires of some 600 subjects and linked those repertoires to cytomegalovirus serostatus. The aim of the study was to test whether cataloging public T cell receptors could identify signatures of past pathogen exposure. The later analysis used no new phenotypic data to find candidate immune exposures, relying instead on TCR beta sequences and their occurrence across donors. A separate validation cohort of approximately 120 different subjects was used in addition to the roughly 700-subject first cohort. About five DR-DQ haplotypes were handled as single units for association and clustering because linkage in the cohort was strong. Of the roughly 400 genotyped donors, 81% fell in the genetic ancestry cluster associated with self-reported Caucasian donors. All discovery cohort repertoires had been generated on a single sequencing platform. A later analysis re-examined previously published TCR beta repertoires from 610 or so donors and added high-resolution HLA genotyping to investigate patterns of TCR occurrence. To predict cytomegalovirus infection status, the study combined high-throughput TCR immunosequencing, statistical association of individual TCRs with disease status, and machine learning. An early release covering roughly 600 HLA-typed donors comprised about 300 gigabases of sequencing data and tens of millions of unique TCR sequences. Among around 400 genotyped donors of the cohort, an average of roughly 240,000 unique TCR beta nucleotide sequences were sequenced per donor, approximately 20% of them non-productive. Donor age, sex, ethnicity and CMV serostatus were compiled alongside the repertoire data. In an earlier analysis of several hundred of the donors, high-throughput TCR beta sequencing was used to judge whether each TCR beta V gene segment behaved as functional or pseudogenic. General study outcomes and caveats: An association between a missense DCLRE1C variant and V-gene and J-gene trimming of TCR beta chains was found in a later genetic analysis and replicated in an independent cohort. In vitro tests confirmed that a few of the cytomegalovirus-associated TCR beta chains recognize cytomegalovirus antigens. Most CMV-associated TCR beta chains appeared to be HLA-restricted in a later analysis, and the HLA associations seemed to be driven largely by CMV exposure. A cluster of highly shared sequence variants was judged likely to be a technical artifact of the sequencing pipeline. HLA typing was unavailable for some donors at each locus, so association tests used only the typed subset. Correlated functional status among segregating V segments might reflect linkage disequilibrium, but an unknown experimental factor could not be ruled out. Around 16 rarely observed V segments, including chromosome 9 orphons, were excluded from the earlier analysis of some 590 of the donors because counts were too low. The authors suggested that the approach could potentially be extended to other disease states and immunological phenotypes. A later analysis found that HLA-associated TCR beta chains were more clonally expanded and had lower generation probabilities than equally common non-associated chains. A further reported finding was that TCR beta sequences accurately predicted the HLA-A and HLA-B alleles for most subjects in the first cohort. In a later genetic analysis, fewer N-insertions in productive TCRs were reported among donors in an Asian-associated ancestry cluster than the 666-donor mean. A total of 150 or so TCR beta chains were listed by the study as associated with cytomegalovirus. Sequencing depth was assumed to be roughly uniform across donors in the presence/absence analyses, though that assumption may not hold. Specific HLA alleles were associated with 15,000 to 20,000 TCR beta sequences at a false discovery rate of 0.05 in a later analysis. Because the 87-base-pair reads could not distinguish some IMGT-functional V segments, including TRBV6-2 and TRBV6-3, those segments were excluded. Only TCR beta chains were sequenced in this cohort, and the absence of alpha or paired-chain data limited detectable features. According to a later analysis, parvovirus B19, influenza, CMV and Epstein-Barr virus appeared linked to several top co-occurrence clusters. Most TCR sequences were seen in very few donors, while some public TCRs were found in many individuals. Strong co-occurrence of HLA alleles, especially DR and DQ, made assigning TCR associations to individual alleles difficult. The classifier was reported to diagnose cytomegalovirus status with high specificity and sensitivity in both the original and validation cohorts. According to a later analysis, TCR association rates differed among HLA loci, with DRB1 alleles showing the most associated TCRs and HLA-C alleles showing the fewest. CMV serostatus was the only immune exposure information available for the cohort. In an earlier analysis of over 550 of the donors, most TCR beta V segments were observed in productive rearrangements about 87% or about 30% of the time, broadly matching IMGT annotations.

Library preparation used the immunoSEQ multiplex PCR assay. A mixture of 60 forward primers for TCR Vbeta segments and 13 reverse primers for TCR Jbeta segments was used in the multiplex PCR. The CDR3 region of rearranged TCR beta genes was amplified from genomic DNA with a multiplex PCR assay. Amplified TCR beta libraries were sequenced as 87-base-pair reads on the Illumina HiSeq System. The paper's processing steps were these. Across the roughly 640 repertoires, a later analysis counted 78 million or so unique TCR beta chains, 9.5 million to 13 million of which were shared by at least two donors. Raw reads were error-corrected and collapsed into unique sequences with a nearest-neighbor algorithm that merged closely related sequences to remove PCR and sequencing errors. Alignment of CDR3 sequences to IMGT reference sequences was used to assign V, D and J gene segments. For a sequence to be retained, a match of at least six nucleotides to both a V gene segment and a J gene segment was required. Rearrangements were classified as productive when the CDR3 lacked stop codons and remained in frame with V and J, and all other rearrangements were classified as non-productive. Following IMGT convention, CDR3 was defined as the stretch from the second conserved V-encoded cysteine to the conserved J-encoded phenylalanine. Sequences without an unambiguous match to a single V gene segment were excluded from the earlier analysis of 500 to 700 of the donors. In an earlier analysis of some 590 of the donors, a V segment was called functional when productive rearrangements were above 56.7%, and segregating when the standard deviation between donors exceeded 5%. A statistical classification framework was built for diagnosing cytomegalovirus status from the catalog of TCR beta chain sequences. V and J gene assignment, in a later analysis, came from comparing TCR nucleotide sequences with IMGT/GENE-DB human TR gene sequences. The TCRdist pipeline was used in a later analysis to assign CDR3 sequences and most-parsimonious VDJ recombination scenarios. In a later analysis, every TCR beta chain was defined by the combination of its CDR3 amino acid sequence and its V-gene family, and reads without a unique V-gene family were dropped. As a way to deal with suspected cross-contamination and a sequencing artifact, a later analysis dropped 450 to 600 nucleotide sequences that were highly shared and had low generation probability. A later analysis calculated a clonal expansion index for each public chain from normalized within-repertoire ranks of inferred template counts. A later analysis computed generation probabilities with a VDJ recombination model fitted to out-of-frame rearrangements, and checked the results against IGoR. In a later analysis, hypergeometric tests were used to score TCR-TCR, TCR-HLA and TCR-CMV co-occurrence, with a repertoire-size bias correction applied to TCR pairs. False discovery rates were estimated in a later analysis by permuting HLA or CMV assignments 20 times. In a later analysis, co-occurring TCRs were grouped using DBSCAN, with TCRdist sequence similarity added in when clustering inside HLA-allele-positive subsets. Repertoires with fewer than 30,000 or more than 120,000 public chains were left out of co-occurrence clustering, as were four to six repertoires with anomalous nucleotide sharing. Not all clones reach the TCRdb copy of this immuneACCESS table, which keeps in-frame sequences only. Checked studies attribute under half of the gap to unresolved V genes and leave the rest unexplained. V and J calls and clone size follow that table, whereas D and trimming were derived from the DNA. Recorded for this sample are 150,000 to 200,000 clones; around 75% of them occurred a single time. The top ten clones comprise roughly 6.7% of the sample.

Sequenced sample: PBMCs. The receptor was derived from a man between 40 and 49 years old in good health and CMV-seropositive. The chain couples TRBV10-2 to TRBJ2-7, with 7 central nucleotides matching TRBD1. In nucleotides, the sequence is TGCGCCAGCAGTACAGGGGCTTCCTACTACGAGCAGTACTTC. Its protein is CASSTGASYYEQYF.